Below are 32 T cell receptor beta chains sequenced from a single sample in a study of CD8 T cells in ankylosing spondylitis. Regarding the study as a whole: A TCR beta motif of 8 or 9 highly homologous variants appeared characteristic of ankylosing spondylitis blood.

MiXCR, run by TCRdb on the 5' RACE reads, gives a single entry per CDR3 protein. The data contain some 840,000 distinct CDR3 sequences, about an eighth of them singletons. Antigens for these TCRs are unknown. Specimen: blood, either unsorted or a sorted T cell fraction (not recorded which). These receptors originate from a male donor with ankylosing spondylitis.

This clonotype showed up many times. As DNA, the CDR3 is TGTGCCAGCAGCCTGGGACAGCGCGGAAACACCATATATTTT. Translation gives CASSLGQRGNTIYF. The V call is TRBV7-6, the J call TRBJ1-3, with 7 nucleotides matching TRBD1. This CDR3 region has 14 residues. J gave up 4 bases and V 5 bases, and 5 bases lay outside the gene matches. Germline CDR1 SGHVS, CDR2 FNYEAQ.

The chain uses TRBV5-5 and TRBJ2-5; the D gene is possibly TRBD1 (6 bases). V was trimmed by 1 base and J by 3 bases, leaving 10 bases between them. Looked up from germline, CDR1 is SGHKS and CDR2 is YYEKEE (reference sequence). The CDR3 is made up of 14 amino acids. CDR3 loop: CASSLLQGEETQYF. The CDR3 coding sequence is TGTGCCAGCAGCTTGCTACAGGGCGAAGAGACCCAGTACTTC.

The chain recombines TRBV5-1 with TRBJ2-7; no firm D call. Trimming cost V 0 bases and J 3 bases, with 10 bases left between them. Germline CDR1 reads SGHRS; CDR2 reads YFSETQ. The CDR3 totals 14 residues. The DNA for the CDR3 is TGCGCCAGCAGCTTGGCCGGTCGCGTCTACGAGCAGTACTTC. It yields the protein CASSLAGRVYEQYF. The variable domain in full, completed from reference TRBV5-1 and TRBJ2-7, reads KAGVTQTPRYLIKTRGQQVTLSCSPISGHRSVSWYQQTPGQGLQFLFEYFSETQRNKGNFPGRFSGRQFSNSRSEMNVSTLELGDSALYLCASSLAGRVYEQYFGPGTRLTVT.

The genes are TRBV3-1 and TRBJ1-5, with D unresolved. Germline-derived CDR1 and CDR2 are LGHDT and YNNKEL (reference sequence). V was clipped by 0 bases and J by 7 bases, with 7 bases between them. CDR3 size: 13 residues. The CDR3 nucleotides are TGTGCCAGCAGCCAAGATACGATCCAGCCCCAGCATTTT. Amino acid sequence: CASSQDTIQPQHF. Based on the CDR3 plus reference TRBV3-1 and TRBJ1-5, the full variable domain is DTAVSQTPKYLVTQMGNDKSIKCEQNLGHDTMYWYKQDSKKFLKIMFSYNNKELIINETVPNRFSPKSPDKAHLNLHINSLELGDSAVYFCASSQDTIQPQHFGDGTRLSIL.

This clonotype was picked up a small number of times. The chain links TRBV12-3 or TRBV12-4 to TRBJ2-1; 14 bases line up with TRBD2. The V gene end was trimmed by 5 bases and the J gene end by 8 bases; junction bases not matched to a gene: 8. The CDR3 loop spans 16 amino acids. CDR3 sequence reads: CASSDRLAGGQDEQFF. DNA for the CDR3: TGTGCCAGCAGTGATAGACTAGCGGGGGGGCAGGATGAGCAGTTCTTC.

This clonotype was counted only a few times. The gene calls are TRBV5-1 and TRBJ2-7; D unclear. The CDR3 is 13 residues long. V lost 1 base to trimming and J lost 5 bases, with 10 bases between them. Germline V gives CDR1 SGHRS, CDR2 YFSETQ. The CDR3 sequence: CASSLLERHEQYF. CDR3 nucleotide sequence: TGCGCCAGCAGCTTGCTCGAACGGCACGAGCAGTACTTC.

V is TRBV5-1 and J is TRBJ2-3; 8 bases are shared with TRBD2. The germline gives CDR1 SGHRS, CDR2 YFSETQ. V lost 1 base to trimming and J lost 8 bases; unmatched junction nucleotides: 6. The CDR3 runs 14 residues. Here the CDR3 reads CASSLSLAGGTQYF. As DNA, the CDR3 is TGCGCCAGCAGCTTGAGTCTCGCGGGGGGTACGCAGTATTTT.

This clonotype was found many times. The rearrangement links TRBV7-9 to TRBJ1-5; D remains unclear. The germline V gene encodes CDR1 SEHNR and CDR2 FQNEAQ (reference sequence). Between the trimmed V and J ends, which lost 1 base and 3 bases, there was a span of 7 bases. The CDR3 spans 14 residues. The CDR3 sequence is CASSLGGVNQPQHF. In nucleotides, the CDR3 is TGTGCCAGCAGCTTAGGCGGAGTCAATCAGCCCCAGCATTTT.

This clonotype was picked up many times. The V gene is TRBV29-1, the J gene TRBJ2-6; a weak D match, TRBD2 (7 bases). V shed 5 bases and J shed 0 bases, with 17 bases lying between them. The CDR3 contains 17 residues. The germline gives CDR1 SQVTM, CDR2 ANQGSEA. The CDR3 sequence: CSVSLGGAFSGANVLTF. The CDR3 DNA reads as TGCAGCGTTAGTTTGGGGGGGGCCTTCTCTGGGGCCAACGTCCTGACTTTC.

This clonotype has only a few counts. The rearrangement uses TRBV30 and TRBJ2-3; TRBD1 agrees at 8 bases. Trimming removed 3 bases from V and 3 bases from J; junction bases left unmatched: 5. Germline-derived CDR1 and CDR2 are GTSNPN and SVGIG (reference sequence). The length of the CDR3 is 14 residues. CDR3 nucleotide sequence: TGTGCCTGGAGCCAGGGGGCAGGGACAGATACGCAGTATTTT. This sequence encodes CAWSQGAGTDTQYF.

This clonotype was counted a few times. This rearrangement joins TRBV7-3 to TRBJ2-5, with 7 nucleotides matching TRBD1. CDR1 and CDR2 from the germline V gene are SGHTA and FQGTGA. The CDR3 runs to 15 residues. The V gene end was trimmed by 1 base and the J gene end by 1 base; junction bases not matched to a gene: 3. This CDR3 is CASSLKGQTQETQYF. CDR3 coding DNA: TGTGCCAGCAGCTTAAAGGGACAGACCCAAGAGACCCAGTACTTC. The entire variable domain, with the rest obtained from reference TRBV7-3 and TRBJ2-5, is as follows: GAGVSQTPSNKVTEKGKYVELRCDPISGHTALYWYRQSLGQGPEFLIYFQGTGAADDSGLPNDRFFAVRPEGSVSTLKIQRTERGDSAVYLCASSLKGQTQETQYFGPGTRLLVL.

This clonotype turned up a few times. The chain employs TRBV7-2 and TRBJ2-3, with TRBD2 matching over 8 bases. V trimming: 5 bases; J trimming: 7 bases; junction bases outside the gene matches: 11. Germline-derived CDR1 and CDR2 are SGHTA and FQGNSA. The CDR3 is 15 amino acids. The CDR3 reads CASSQTGGQVNTQYF. DNA for the CDR3: TGTGCCAGCAGCCAAACGGGGGGGCAGGTGAATACGCAGTATTTT.

This clonotype was counted many times. This sequence joins TRBV29-1 and TRBJ1-1; D may be TRBD1 (6 bases). The ends were cut back, 6 bases at V and 11 bases at J, with 19 bases in the middle. Germline assignment: CDR1 SQVTM and CDR2 ANQGSEA. The CDR3 is made up of 12 amino acids. The CDR3 loop is CSVAEAGQWAFF. In DNA, the CDR3 is TGCAGCGTCGCTGAGGCCGGACAGTGGGCTTTCTTT.

The rearrangement joins TRBV7-2 to TRBJ2-7; D might be TRBD1 or TRBD2, each matching 6 bases. The CDR3 contains 17 residues. The V gene's germline CDR1 is SGHTA and CDR2 FQGNSA. Trimming pared 5 bases from V and 6 bases from J, leaving 26 bases between. CDR3 in amino acids: CASSPNALQGGDGEQYF. CDR3 DNA sequence: TGTGCCAGCAGCCCGAACGCGCTACAGGGAGGCGACGGCGAGCAGTACTTC.

This clonotype was observed many times. This sequence joins TRBV20-1 and TRBJ1-2, with D uncertain. Germline V lookup: CDR1 DFQATT, CDR2 SNEGSKA (reference sequence). Deletions cut 1 base from V and 3 bases from J, with 15 bases between. This CDR3 is 15 amino acids long. CDR3 in DNA: TGCAGTGCTAGAGCGGGAGTCGGCCTCTACTATGGCTACACCTTC. Translating it yields CSARAGVGLYYGYTF.

The chain links TRBV7-2 to TRBJ2-7; 13 bases match TRBD2. Losses at the gene ends were 4 bases for V and 10 bases for J; bases not matched to a gene: 4. This CDR3 contains 13 residues. The germline V gene has CDR1 SGHTA and CDR2 FQGNSA. CDR3: CASSSGLAGNQYF. The CDR3 DNA follows: TGTGCCAGCAGCTCGGGACTAGCGGGAAACCAGTACTTC.

The chain combines TRBV7-2 with TRBJ2-5; TRBD1 matches 8 bases. CDR1 SGHTA and CDR2 FQGNSA come from the germline V gene. The CDR3 is 16 amino acids. The V and J ends lost 5 bases and 3 bases, in that order; junction bases with no gene match: 11. The CDR3 reads CASSPPGTGQEETQYF. CDR3 DNA sequence: TGTGCCAGCAGCCCACCCGGGACAGGACAAGAAGAGACCCAGTACTTC. The whole variable domain, filled in from reference TRBV7-2 and TRBJ2-5, reads GAGVSQSPSNKVTEKGKDVELRCDPISGHTALYWYRQSLGQGLEFLIYFQGNSAPDKSGLPSDRFSAERTGGSVSTLTIQRTQQEDSAVYLCASSPPGTGQEETQYFGPGTRLLVL.

This clonotype was counted only a few times. V usage is TRBV7-3 and J usage is TRBJ1-1; D unclear. The CDR3 is 16 residues long. Germline CDR1 is SGHTA and CDR2 is FQGTGA. Trimming pared 2 bases from V and 6 bases from J, leaving 19 bases between. The CDR3 sequence: CASSLFSPVTEPEAFF. For the CDR3, the DNA is TGTGCCAGCAGCTTATTCTCCCCGGTAACCGAACCTGAAGCTTTCTTT.

This clonotype was counted ten times or more. V is TRBV6-5 and J is TRBJ1-2, with D possibly matching TRBD1 (6 bases). CDR1 is MNHEY, CDR2 SVGAGI, per germline. The CDR3 contains 14 residues. V lost 0 bases and J 8 bases, leaving 13 bases between the germline ends. DNA for the CDR3: TGTGCCAGCAGTTACTCGACGGGGGCAGGGGGCTACACCTTC. It encodes CASSYSTGAGGYTF.

This clonotype was picked up a small number of times. This chain links TRBV5-5 with TRBJ2-1; D perhaps matches TRBD2 (5 bases). Trimming took off 4 bases at V and 0 bases at J, with 17 bases between the two ends. The CDR3 loop spans 17 amino acids. Germline CDR1 and CDR2: SGHKS and YYEKEE (reference sequence). The CDR3 loop is CASSGRRVSSSYNEQFF. CDR3 DNA: TGTGCCAGCAGCGGCCGGCGGGTCTCGAGCTCCTACAATGAGCAGTTCTTC.

The rearrangement joins TRBV10-3 to TRBJ2-7; tentative D call: TRBD1 (6 bases). V shed 6 bases and J shed 4 bases, with 19 bases lying between them. Germline V gene lookup returns CDR1 ENHRY and CDR2 SYGVKD. CDR3 length: 15 amino acids. CDR3 in amino acids: CAIRRDTQIDYEQYF. Written as DNA, the CDR3 is TGTGCCATCAGACGGGACACCCAAATTGATTACGAGCAGTACTTC.

The chain joins TRBV20-1 to TRBJ1-1, with D possibly being TRBD1 (5 bases). There are 13 residues in the CDR3. The germline V and J ends were trimmed by 4 bases and 8 bases, with 17 bases remaining between them. Germline loops: CDR1 DFQATT, CDR2 SNEGSKA (reference sequence). DNA for the CDR3: TGCAGTGCTACGAGTTGGGGGGTCGCCGAAGCTTTCTTT. Residues: CSATSWGVAEAFF.

This clonotype has more than one count but fewer than ten. This rearrangement joins TRBV6-1 to TRBJ2-3; the D is unclear. Germline values: CDR1 MNHNS, CDR2 SASEGT. The CDR3 loop spans 15 amino acids. The V and J ends lost 6 bases and 1 base respectively, with 14 bases between them. The CDR3 DNA follows: TGTGCCAGCAGGAAACGGAGCGCGGGCACAGATACGCAGTATTTT. Its translation: CASRKRSAGTDTQYF.

The CDR3 reads CASSGTVFSTDTQYF. For the CDR3, the DNA is TGTGCCAGCAGTGGGACAGTCTTTAGCACAGATACGCAGTATTTT. The J gene is TRBJ2-3, the V gene TRBV6-1; D might be TRBD1 (6 bases). The CDR3 length is 15 residues. V was cut by 4 bases and J by 0 bases, with 11 bases left in between. Germline lookup yields CDR1 MNHNS and CDR2 SASEGT.

The V gene is TRBV12-3 or TRBV12-4, the J gene TRBJ1-1; D unresolved. The CDR3 extends over 14 amino acids. Trimming pared 7 bases from V and 4 bases from J, leaving 16 bases between. The CDR3 coding sequence is TGTGCCAGCATCCCCCGTGCGGGTGTCACTGAAGCTTTCTTT. Its translation: CASIPRAGVTEAFF.

The V gene is TRBV28, the J gene TRBJ1-1; D is uncertain. CDR1 is MDHEN, CDR2 SYDVKM, per germline. Trimming left V 11 bases short and J 10 bases short, with 23 bases between. CDR3 size: 13 residues. CDR3 nucleotide sequence: TGTGCCGTGTTGGACTCGACCTCGAACCTAGCTTTCTTT. Translated: CAVLDSTSNLAFF.

Ten or more counts support this clonotype. The chain carries TRBV5-1 and TRBJ1-2, with 8 bases matching TRBD1. Germline values: CDR1 SGHRS, CDR2 YFSETQ. V gave up 0 bases and J gave up 7 bases; unmatched junction bases: 5. The CDR3 is 14 amino acids. The CDR3 here is CASSLETGDIGYTF. The CDR3 DNA follows: TGCGCCAGCAGCTTGGAGACAGGGGATATTGGCTACACCTTC.

The chain combines TRBV4-3 with TRBJ1-2; no clear D. The CDR3 covers 15 residues. The V end was cut by 0 bases, the J end by 8 bases, with 16 bases between. From germline, CDR1 is LGHNA and CDR2 YSLEER. This CDR3 reads CASSQDPEGLSGYTF. CDR3 DNA sequence: TGCGCCAGCAGCCAAGATCCGGAAGGGCTCTCGGGCTACACCTTC.

The chain has TRBV6-2 or TRBV6-3 and TRBJ2-7, with D perhaps TRBD1 (5 bases). CDR3 length: 14 residues. The V gene lost 6 bases and the J gene lost 3 bases, with 15 bases spanning the gap. Germline V gene lookup returns CDR1 MNHEY and CDR2 SVGEGT. The CDR3, as DNA: TGTGCCAGCAGCCCTGTCCAGGGTTACTACGAGCAGTACTTC. Translated: CASSPVQGYYEQYF.

The chain is built from TRBV11-2 and TRBJ2-3, with unresolved D. In germline, CDR1 is SGHAT, CDR2 FQNNGV. Trimming removed 1 base from V and 6 bases from J, with 8 bases in between. The CDR3 sequence is 13 residues long. For the CDR3, the DNA is TGTGCCAGCAGCTTAGTCGTTATGGATACGCAGTATTTT. It translates to CASSLVVMDTQYF.

A few counts support this clonotype. V and J are TRBV7-6 and TRBJ2-1; 11 bases are a match to TRBD2. The CDR3 loop spans 18 amino acids. The V segment lost 3 bases and the J segment 0 bases; nucleotides outside the gene matches: 7. Germline V gene data show CDR1 as SGHVS and CDR2 as FNYEAQ. Here the CDR3 reads CASSLARTSGLSYNEQFF. DNA of the CDR3: TGTGCCAGCAGCTTGGCCAGGACTAGCGGGCTCTCCTACAATGAGCAGTTCTTC.

The chain recombines TRBV7-2 with TRBJ2-3; D is undetermined. CDR1 is SGHTA, CDR2 FQGNSA, per germline. The V end was cut by 3 bases, the J end by 0 bases, with 13 bases between. The CDR3 sequence is 16 residues long. CDR3 region: CASSFYSTYSTDTQYF. CDR3 sequence (DNA): TGTGCCAGCAGCTTCTACAGTACCTATAGCACAGATACGCAGTATTTT.